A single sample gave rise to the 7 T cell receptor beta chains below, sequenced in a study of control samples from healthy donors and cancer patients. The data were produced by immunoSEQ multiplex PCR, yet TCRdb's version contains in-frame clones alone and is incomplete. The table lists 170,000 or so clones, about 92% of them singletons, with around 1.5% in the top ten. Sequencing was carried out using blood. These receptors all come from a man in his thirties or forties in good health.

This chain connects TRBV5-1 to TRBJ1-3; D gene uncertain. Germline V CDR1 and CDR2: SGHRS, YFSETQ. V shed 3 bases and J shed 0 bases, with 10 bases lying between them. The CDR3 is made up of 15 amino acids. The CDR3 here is CASSSDGISGNTIYF. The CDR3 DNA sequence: TGCGCCAGCAGCTCAGACGGTATCTCTGGAAACACCATATATTTT.

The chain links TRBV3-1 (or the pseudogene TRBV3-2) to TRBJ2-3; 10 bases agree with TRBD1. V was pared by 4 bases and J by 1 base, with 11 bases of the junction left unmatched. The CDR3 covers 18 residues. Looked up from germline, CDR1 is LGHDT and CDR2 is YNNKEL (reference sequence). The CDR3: CASSRTRQGARGTDTQYF. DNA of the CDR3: TGTGCCAGCAGCCGGACCAGACAGGGGGCTAGGGGCACAGATACGCAGTATTTT.

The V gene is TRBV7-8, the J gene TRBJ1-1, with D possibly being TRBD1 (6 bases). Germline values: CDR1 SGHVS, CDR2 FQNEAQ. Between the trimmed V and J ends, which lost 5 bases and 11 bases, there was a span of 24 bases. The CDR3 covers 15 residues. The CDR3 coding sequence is TGTGCCAGCAGCACCCGGACAGCCTTAAGCGGAGGGGCTTTCTTT. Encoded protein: CASSTRTALSGGAFF.

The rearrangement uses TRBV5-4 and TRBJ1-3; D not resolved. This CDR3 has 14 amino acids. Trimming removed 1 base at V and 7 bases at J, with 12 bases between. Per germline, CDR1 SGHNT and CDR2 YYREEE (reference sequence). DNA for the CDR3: TGTGCCAGCAGCTTGAGCGCCCGACCGAACACCATATATTTT. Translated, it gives CASSLSARPNTIYF.

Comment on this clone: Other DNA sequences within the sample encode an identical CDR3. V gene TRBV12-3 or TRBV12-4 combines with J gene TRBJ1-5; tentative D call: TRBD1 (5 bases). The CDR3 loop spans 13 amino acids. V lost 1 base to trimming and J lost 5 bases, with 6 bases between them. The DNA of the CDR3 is TGTGCCAGCAGTTTAGGGGGGGATCAGCCCCAGCATTTT. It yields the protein CASSLGGDQPQHF.

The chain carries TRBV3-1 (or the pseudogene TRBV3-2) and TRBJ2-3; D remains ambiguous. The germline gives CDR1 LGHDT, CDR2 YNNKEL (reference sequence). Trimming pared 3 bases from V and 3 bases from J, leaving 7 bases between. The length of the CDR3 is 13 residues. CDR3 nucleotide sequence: TGTGCCAGCAGCCAGCCGTCGACAGATACGCAGTATTTT. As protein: CASSQPSTDTQYF.

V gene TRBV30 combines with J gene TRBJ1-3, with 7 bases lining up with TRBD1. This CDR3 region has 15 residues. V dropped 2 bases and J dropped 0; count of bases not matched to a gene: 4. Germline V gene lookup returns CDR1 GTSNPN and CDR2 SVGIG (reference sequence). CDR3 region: CAWSPQGTSGNTIYF. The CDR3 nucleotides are TGTGCCTGGAGTCCACAGGGGACCTCTGGAAACACCATATATTTT.